One T cell receptor (beta chain) is described in this entry. This specimen includes other DNA sequences encoding the same CDR3. Authors' analysis steps: Amplified reference gene primers provided the basis for estimating nucleated cell counts. Produced via immunoSEQ multiplex PCR; TCRdb's table is partial and in-frame only. Clonal size and the V and J genes are those of that table, whereas D and trimming came from the DNA. The sample carries hundreds of thousands of clones, approximately 88% recorded once. This sample was taken from a study of blood T cell repertoires in COVID-19. For the study at large: T cells, B-cell-depleted T cells, or PBMCs supplied cDNA or gDNA.

Trimming took 0 bases from V and 3 from J, leaving 9 bases between them. This CDR3 contains 14 residues. Germline CDR1 reads LGHNA; CDR2 reads YNFKEQ. This clonotype originated in a human donor in a cohort sampled during active COVID-19. Source material: peripheral blood. The genes are TRBV4-2 and TRBJ2-7; D uncertain. The CDR3 sequence is CASSQDTGGYEQYF. The DNA of the CDR3 is TGTGCCAGCAGCCAAGATACCGGCGGCTACGAGCAGTACTTC.